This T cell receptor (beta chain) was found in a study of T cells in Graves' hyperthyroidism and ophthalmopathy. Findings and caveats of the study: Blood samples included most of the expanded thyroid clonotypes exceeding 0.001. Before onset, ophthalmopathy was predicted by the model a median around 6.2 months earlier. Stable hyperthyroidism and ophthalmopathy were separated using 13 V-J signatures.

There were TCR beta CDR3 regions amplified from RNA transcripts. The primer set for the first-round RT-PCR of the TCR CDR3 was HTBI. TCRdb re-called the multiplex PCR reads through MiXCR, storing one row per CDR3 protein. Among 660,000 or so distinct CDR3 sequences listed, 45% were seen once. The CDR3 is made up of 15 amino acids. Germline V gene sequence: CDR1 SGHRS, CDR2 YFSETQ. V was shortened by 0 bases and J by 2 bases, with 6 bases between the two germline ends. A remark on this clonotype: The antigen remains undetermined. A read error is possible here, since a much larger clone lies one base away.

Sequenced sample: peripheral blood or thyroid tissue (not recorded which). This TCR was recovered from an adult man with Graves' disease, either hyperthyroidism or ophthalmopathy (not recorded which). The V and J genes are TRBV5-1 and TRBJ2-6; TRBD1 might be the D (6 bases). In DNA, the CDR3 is TGCGCCAGCAGCTTGGGACAGGCTGGGGCCAACGTCCTGACTTTC. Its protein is CASSLGQAGANVLTF.